Presented here are 14 T cell receptor beta chains from one specimen sequenced in a study of OX40 agonist ivuxolimab in advanced cancers. Repertoires were generated with immunoSEQ multiplex PCR, while TCRdb's copy carries only in-frame clones and drops some. The repertoire has tens of thousands of clones, roughly nine tenths of them found once; the top ten carry about 0.7%. This specimen was CD4+ or CD8+ T cells sorted from blood, taken in a trial of the OX40 agonist ivuxolimab. All receptors come from an adult with an advanced solid tumor such as melanoma, head and neck, liver or kidney cancer.

The rearrangement uses TRBV27 and TRBJ2-7; D is uncertain. The V end lost 4 bases, the J end lost 3 bases, and 4 bases lay between the germline ends. The CDR3 consists of 11 residues. CDR1 is MNHEY and CDR2 is SMNVEV in the germline V gene (reference sequence). The CDR3 protein is CASSSGYEQYF. The CDR3 DNA follows: TGTGCCAGCAGTTCGGGCTACGAGCAGTACTTC.

The chain joins TRBV15 to TRBJ2-7, with D perhaps matching TRBD2 (5 bases). CDR3 length equals 13 residues. The germline V gene encodes CDR1 LNHNV and CDR2 YYDKDF (reference sequence). Trimming pared 5 bases from V and 11 bases from J, leaving 19 bases between. The CDR3 coding sequence is TGTGCCACCAGCGGATCCAAGGGAGTCGGCGAGTACTTC. It translates to CATSGSKGVGEYF.

The table lists this clone with a count of one. The chain uses TRBV6-1 and TRBJ1-1; D not resolved. CDR1 is MNHNS and CDR2 is SASEGT in the germline V gene. V was trimmed by 4 bases and J by 1 base, leaving 10 bases between them. CDR3 size: 14 residues. The chain's CDR3 is CASSVSTANTEAFF. The CDR3 nucleotides are TGTGCCAGCAGTGTCAGCACAGCGAACACTGAAGCTTTCTTT.

The chain uses TRBV6-1 and TRBJ1-4, with D possibly being TRBD1 (5 bases). Germline V lookup: CDR1 MNHNS, CDR2 SASEGT. The V end lost 3 bases, the J end lost 8 bases, and 13 bases lay between the germline ends. The CDR3 length is 14 residues. CDR3 residues: CASSDSIEGEKLFF. CDR3 sequence (DNA): TGTGCCAGCAGTGATTCGATCGAGGGGGAAAAACTGTTTTTT.

This sequence joins TRBV7-9 and TRBJ2-1; 8 positions match TRBD1. Per the germline V gene, CDR1 is SEHNR and CDR2 is FQNEAQ (reference sequence). V lost 1 base and J lost 8; bases outside the gene matches: 10. This CDR3 is 16 amino acids long. This chain's CDR3 is CASSLEPAGGNDEQFF. The CDR3 DNA reads TGTGCCAGCAGCTTAGAGCCGGCAGGGGGCAACGATGAGCAGTTCTTC. The full variable domain, its missing parts supplied by reference TRBV7-9 and TRBJ2-1, is DTGVSQNPRHKITKRGQNVTFRCDPISEHNRLYWYRQTLGQGPEFLTYFQNEAQLEKSRLLSDRFSAERPKGSFSTLEIQRTEQGDSAMYLCASSLEPAGGNDEQFFGPGTRLTVL.

The V call is TRBV6-5, the J call TRBJ1-4, with D hard to call. The CDR3 extends over 13 amino acids. V was cut by 0 bases and J by 5 bases, with 4 bases left in between. In germline, CDR1 is MNHEY, CDR2 SVGAGI. The DNA for the CDR3 is TGTGCCAGCAGTTACTCCCGGAATGAAAAACTGTTTTTT. Translating gives CASSYSRNEKLFF.

The CDR3 DNA reads as TGTGCCAGCAGTTCAGATGGCCCACGCTCTGGGGCCAACGTCCTGACTTTC. Its translation is CASSSDGPRSGANVLTF. The rearrangement links TRBV27 to TRBJ2-6; no firm D call. Trimming took 4 bases from V and 0 from J, leaving 13 bases between them. This CDR3 is built from 17 residues. Germline CDR1 MNHEY, CDR2 SMNVEV (reference sequence).

The chain couples TRBV7-6 to TRBJ2-3, with D perhaps matching TRBD1 or TRBD2 (6 bases each). Germline V lookup: CDR1 SGHVS, CDR2 FNYEAQ. The CDR3 has 15 amino acids. Between the trimmed V and J ends, which lost 4 bases and 0 bases, there was a span of 11 bases. The DNA of the CDR3 is TGTGCCAGCAGCTCAACAGGGACTAGCACAGATACGCAGTATTTT. Residues: CASSSTGTSTDTQYF.

V usage is TRBV5-4 and J usage is TRBJ1-1; D is perhaps TRBD1 (6 bases). This CDR3 has 13 amino acids. CDR1 SGHNT and CDR2 YYREEE come from the germline V gene (reference sequence). V was cut by 1 base and J by 6 bases, with 10 bases left in between. The CDR3 DNA follows: TGTGCCAGCAGCTTGTTTGGGGGCTCTGAAGCTTTCTTT. It specifies CASSLFGGSEAFF.

This chain links TRBV11-2 with TRBJ2-7, with D uncertain. CDR1 is SGHAT and CDR2 is FQNNGV in the germline V gene. This CDR3 is built from 13 residues. The V end was cut by 1 base, the J end by 4 bases, with 8 bases between. The CDR3 DNA sequence: TGTGCCAGCAGCTTAGCCCCCATATACGAGCAGTACTTC. This codes for CASSLAPIYEQYF.

The rearrangement joins TRBV5-6 to TRBJ2-7; tentatively, D is TRBD2 (5 bases). Trimming cost V 4 bases and J 9 bases, with 14 bases left between them. The length of the CDR3 is 12 residues. The germline CDR1 and CDR2 sequences are SGHDT and YYEEEE. The CDR3 bases are TGTGCCAGCAGCCAAGGCGGGTCGGGGCAGTACTTC. Translated, it gives CASSQGGSGQYF.

In its sample, this clone was seen a few times. This sequence joins TRBV29-1 and TRBJ1-1; D gene ambiguous. Germline V lookup: CDR1 SQVTM, CDR2 ANQGSEA. V shed 2 bases and J shed 3 bases, with 7 bases lying between them. The CDR3 covers 12 residues. CDR3 nucleotides: TGCAGCGTTGAATCTGGTTACACTGAAGCTTTCTTT. Amino acid sequence: CSVESGYTEAFF. The complete variable domain, with remaining parts taken from reference TRBV29-1 and TRBJ1-1, reads SAVISQKPSRDICQRGTSLTIQCQVDSQVTMMFWYRQQPGQSLTLIATANQGSEATYESGFVIDKFPISRPNLTFSTLTVSNMSPEDSSIYLCSVESGYTEAFFGQGTRLTVV.

This clone was picked up many times. The J gene is TRBJ2-1, the V gene TRBV5-1, with TRBD2 as a possible D gene (5 bases). The germline V gene encodes CDR1 SGHRS and CDR2 YFSETQ. The CDR3 contains 16 residues. V lost 0 bases and J lost 2, with 12 bases in between. CDR3 residues: CASSLAAGNAYNEQFF. CDR3 nucleotide sequence: TGCGCCAGCAGCTTGGCGGCGGGTAATGCCTACAATGAGCAGTTCTTC.

The genes are TRBV2 and TRBJ2-7; 8 bases line up with TRBD1. The CDR3 has 15 residues. In germline, CDR1 is SNHLY, CDR2 FYNNEI. The V segment lost 3 bases and the J segment 4 bases; nucleotides outside the gene matches: 8. Written as DNA, the CDR3 is TGTGCCAGCAGTGATAGCTGGACAGGGATTTACGAGCAGTACTTC. It codes for CASSDSWTGIYEQYF.